What follows are 29 T cell receptor beta chains derived from one specimen sequenced in a study of T cells in Graves' hyperthyroidism and ophthalmopathy. Amplification of TCR beta CDR3 regions used RNA as the template. The study used the HTBI primer set for a first-round RT-PCR of the TCR CDR3. Each CDR3 protein is one row after TCRdb ran MiXCR on the multiplex PCR reads. The table has around 290,000 distinct CDR3 sequences, about 13% seen once. The sample consisted of blood. The receptors come from a woman between 40 and 50 years old with Graves' hyperthyroidism.

This clonotype showed up many times. The chain recombines TRBV10-3 with TRBJ2-5, with D maybe TRBD2 (6 bases). The germline CDR1 and CDR2 sequences are ENHRY and SYGVKD. The CDR3 extends over 13 amino acids. V shed 6 bases and J shed 5 bases, with 13 bases lying between them. CDR3 nucleotides: TGTGCCATCAGGGCGGAGGGTCCGGAGACCCAGTACTTC. It translates to CAIRAEGPETQYF.

Here the CDR3 DNA reads TGCAGCGTTGGAAATCCCCGGCGGGGTACCGGACCCTACGAGCAGTACTTC. Translating gives CSVGNPRRGTGPYEQYF. The rearrangement uses TRBV29-1 and TRBJ2-7; possibly TRBD2 for D (6 bases). CDR1 and CDR2 (germline): SQVTM, ANQGSEA. CDR3 size: 17 residues. V was trimmed by 4 bases and J by 2 bases, leaving 24 bases between them.

This clonotype was counted ten times or more. The chain couples TRBV28 to TRBJ1-3; possible D gene TRBD1, 5 bases. CDR3 length: 14 residues. Deletions cut 4 bases from V and 6 bases from J, with 13 bases between. Germline CDR1 and CDR2: MDHEN and SYDVKM. CDR3 sequence: CASSSSGIQNTIYF. For the CDR3, the DNA is TGTGCCAGCAGTTCATCAGGGATACAAAACACCATATATTTT.

The gene calls are TRBV12-3 or TRBV12-4 and TRBJ2-3; D is unresolved. This CDR3 spans 14 amino acids. The V end lost 3 bases, the J end lost 6 bases, and 13 bases lay between the germline ends. The CDR3 DNA sequence: TGTGCCAGCAGTTTCAAATGGCCTGGGGATACGCAGTATTTT. Residues: CASSFKWPGDTQYF.

This clonotype appeared many times. The V gene is TRBV7-8, the J gene TRBJ1-5, with 8 bases lining up with TRBD1. Germline CDR1 reads SGHVS; CDR2 reads FQNEAQ. CDR3 size: 15 residues. Trimming at V came to 4 bases and at J to 6 bases, leaving 8 bases not matched to a gene. CDR3 DNA sequence: TGTGCCAGCAGCTACGACAGGGGTTCGGGTCAGCCCCAGCATTTT. This encodes CASSYDRGSGQPQHF.

Ten or more counts support this clonotype. This chain joins TRBV12-3 or TRBV12-4 and TRBJ2-5, with 12 positions matching TRBD2. The CDR3 totals 15 residues. The trim removed 3 bases at V and 2 bases at J, leaving 1 base unmatched. As DNA, the CDR3 is TGTGCCAGCAGTTTCGGACTAGCGGGACAAGAGACCCAGTACTTC. Its translation: CASSFGLAGQETQYF.

This CDR3 is CASSPGGAYNEQFF. In DNA form, the CDR3 reads TGTGCCTCCTCACCGGGGGGGGCCTACAATGAGCAGTTCTTC. The gene calls are TRBV28 and TRBJ2-1; 8 bases align to TRBD2. The CDR3 is 14 amino acids. From germline, CDR1 is MDHEN and CDR2 SYDVKM. J gave up 2 bases and V 11 bases, and 8 bases lay outside the gene matches.

In its sample, this clonotype was seen many times. The rearrangement links TRBV12-3 or TRBV12-4 to TRBJ2-1; D may be TRBD1 (6 bases). The CDR3 extends over 15 amino acids. Trimming shortened V by 7 bases and J by 1 base, and 14 bases separated the two germline ends. The CDR3 spells CASTKGDGSYNEQFF. CDR3 bases: TGTGCCAGCACCAAGGGGGATGGTTCCTACAATGAGCAGTTCTTC.

This clonotype was observed at least ten times. The genes are TRBV5-1 and TRBJ2-7; 10 bases map to TRBD1. Germline CDR1 and CDR2: SGHRS and YFSETQ. V dropped 3 bases and J dropped 5; count of bases not matched to a gene: 5. The CDR3 totals 14 residues. In nucleotides, the CDR3 is TGCGCCAGCAGCTCGGGACAGGGGCCCCACGAGCAGTACTTC. Translated, it gives CASSSGQGPHEQYF.

This rearrangement joins TRBV30 to TRBJ1-5; 9 bases match TRBD1. The CDR3 totals 15 residues. J was trimmed by 4 bases and V by 1 base; bases with no gene match: 5. Germline V gene data show CDR1 as GTSNPN and CDR2 as SVGIG (reference sequence). This CDR3 reads CAWSDPGTGNQPQHF. The CDR3 DNA reads TGTGCCTGGAGTGACCCCGGGACAGGGAATCAGCCCCAGCATTTT.

The sample holds many counts of this clonotype. The chain has TRBV2 and TRBJ2-1; 13 nucleotides line up with TRBD2. V was clipped by 2 bases and J by 8 bases; unmatched bases: 6. The CDR3 covers 16 residues. The germline gives CDR1 SNHLY, CDR2 FYNNEI. The CDR3 loop reads CASSEPGLAGRDEQFF. The CDR3 DNA reads as TGTGCCAGCAGTGAACCGGGACTAGCGGGAAGAGATGAGCAGTTCTTC.

There are many counts of this clonotype. The J gene is TRBJ2-5, the V gene TRBV28; 8 bases are a match to TRBD2. CDR1 MDHEN and CDR2 SYDVKM come from the germline V gene. This CDR3 contains 13 residues. J was trimmed by 5 bases and V by 6 bases; bases with no gene match: 5. CDR3 in amino acids: CASRREEGETQYF. The CDR3 bases are TGTGCCAGCAGGCGGGAGGAAGGGGAGACCCAGTACTTC. Supplemented by reference TRBV28 and TRBJ2-5, the full variable domain reads DVKVTQSSRYLVKRTGEKVFLECVQDMDHENMFWYRQDPGLGLRLIYFSYDVKMKEKGDIPEGYSVSREKKERFSLILESASTNQTSMYLCASRREEGETQYFGPGTRLLVL.

This clonotype was seen at least ten times. The chain employs TRBV28 and TRBJ2-1; D is uncertain. V was cut by 6 bases and J by 0 bases, with 12 bases left in between. The CDR3 sequence is 15 residues long. The germline CDR1 and CDR2 sequences are MDHEN and SYDVKM. The CDR3 DNA reads TGTGCCAGCAGAGGTCAAACAAGCTCCTACAATGAGCAGTTCTTC. It codes for CASRGQTSSYNEQFF.

The sample holds many counts of this clonotype. The chain uses TRBV20-1 and TRBJ2-7; D unclear. Germline CDR1 and CDR2: DFQATT and SNEGSKA (reference sequence). This CDR3 is built from 13 residues. V lost 5 bases and J 2 bases, leaving 13 bases between the germline ends. The chain's CDR3 is CSAPPVSTYEQYF. The CDR3 coding sequence is TGCAGTGCTCCTCCCGTTTCCACCTACGAGCAGTACTTC.

About this clonotype: This clone may be a read error of a much larger clone one base away. This sequence joins TRBV20-1 and TRBJ2-5; D not resolved. This CDR3 is 12 amino acids long. The V gene's germline CDR1 is DFQATT and CDR2 SNEGSKA (reference sequence). V lost 3 bases and J 4 bases, leaving 9 bases between the germline ends. CDR3 sequence: CSASTERETQYF. The CDR3, as DNA: TGCAGTGCTAGTACTGAGAGAGAGACCCAGTACTTC.

This clonotype was seen a few times. This could be a read error, since a much larger clone is one nucleotide away. The chain employs TRBV3-1 and TRBJ2-3; D not resolved. This CDR3 region has 12 residues. Trimming took off 1 base at V and 6 bases at J, with 5 bases between the two ends. From germline, CDR1 is LGHDT and CDR2 YNNKEL (reference sequence). The CDR3 DNA reads as TGTGCCAGCAGCCAAGGATTTGATACGCAGTATTTT. It translates to CASSQGFDTQYF.

This clonotype was found a few times. V usage is TRBV3-1 and J usage is TRBJ1-4; 9 nucleotides line up with TRBD1. The CDR3 consists of 15 residues. The germline CDR1 and CDR2 sequences are LGHDT and YNNKEL (reference sequence). The junction had 8 bases not matched to a gene; V was cut back by 4 bases and J by 8 bases. The CDR3 DNA is TGTGCCAGCAGCCCCACCTTGGACAGGGGCGAAAAACTGTTTTTT. Translating gives CASSPTLDRGEKLFF.

This clonotype showed up many times. The chain uses TRBV12-3 or TRBV12-4 and TRBJ2-5; 8 bases agree with TRBD2. The CDR3 runs 15 residues. J lost 3 bases, V lost 3 bases, and 6 bases had no gene match. In nucleotides, the CDR3 is TGTGCCAGCAGTTTGAGCGGGAGACCGAAAGAGACCCAGTACTTC. Protein product: CASSLSGRPKETQYF.

This clonotype was detected many times. The genes are TRBV9 and TRBJ1-6, with a tentative D call TRBD1 (6 bases). Trimming pared 0 bases from V and 11 bases from J, leaving 15 bases between. From germline, CDR1 is SGDLS and CDR2 YYNGEE. The CDR3 extends over 15 amino acids. The CDR3 DNA sequence: TGTGCCAGCAGCGTAGGACCGGGACAAGGGACACCCCTCCACTTT. Its protein is CASSVGPGQGTPLHF. Combining the CDR3 with reference TRBV9 and TRBJ1-6 gives the whole variable domain DSGVTQTPKHLITATGQRVTLRCSPRSGDLSVYWYQQSLDQGLQFLIQYYNGEERAKGNILERFSAQQFPDLHSELNLSSLELGDSALYFCASSVGPGQGTPLHFGNGTRLTVT.

This clonotype was seen many times. The chain joins TRBV6-1 to TRBJ1-2; 7 nucleotides line up with TRBD1. The CDR3 is made up of 13 amino acids. V was clipped by 6 bases and J by 7 bases; unmatched bases: 8. Looked up from germline, CDR1 is MNHNS and CDR2 is SASEGT. This CDR3 reads CASRGGGAAGYTF. DNA of the CDR3: TGTGCCAGCAGGGGAGGGGGCGCGGCTGGCTACACCTTC.

In its sample, this clonotype was seen many times. This chain's CDR3 is CASRPGGKYGYTF. The DNA of the CDR3 is TGTGCCTCTCGCCCCGGGGGGAAGTATGGCTACACCTTC. This rearrangement joins TRBV27 to TRBJ1-2, with TRBD1 as a possible D gene (5 bases). CDR3 size: 13 residues. Germline CDR1 MNHEY, CDR2 SMNVEV (reference sequence). With 11 bases removed from V and 5 bases from J, the gap between germline ends came to 18 bases.

This clonotype was seen only a few times. This chain's CDR3 is CSVGTQNTEAFF. CDR3 bases: TGCAGCGTCGGGACACAGAACACTGAAGCTTTCTTT. The chain carries TRBV29-1 and TRBJ1-1; tentative D call: TRBD1 (6 bases). Trimming stripped 6 bases from V and 1 base from J, with 9 bases between. The CDR3 has 12 amino acids. Germline V CDR1 and CDR2: SQVTM, ANQGSEA. Drawing the rest from reference TRBV29-1 and TRBJ1-1, the complete variable domain is SAVISQKPSRDICQRGTSLTIQCQVDSQVTMMFWYRQQPGQSLTLIATANQGSEATYESGFVIDKFPISRPNLTFSTLTVSNMSPEDSSIYLCSVGTQNTEAFFGQGTRLTVV.

This clonotype was seen only a few times. This chain connects TRBV6-5 to TRBJ2-2, with a tentative D call TRBD1 (6 bases). Germline CDR1 reads MNHEY; CDR2 reads SVGAGI. The CDR3 has 15 residues. V dropped 0 bases and J dropped 4 bases, with 9 bases sitting between them. The DNA for the CDR3 is TGTGCCAGCAGTTACTCAGGGGGTCCCACCGGGGAGCTGTTTTTT. It is translated as CASSYSGGPTGELFF.

The chain joins TRBV20-1 to TRBJ2-4; D is unresolved. Trimming took 1 base from V and 0 from J, leaving 10 bases between them. The CDR3 is 15 amino acids. Germline V gene sequence: CDR1 DFQATT, CDR2 SNEGSKA (reference sequence). CDR3 bases: TGCAGTGCTAGAGGCGAACGTCTAGCCAAAAACATTCAGTACTTC. It yields the protein CSARGERLAKNIQYF.

Many counts were recorded for this clonotype. This chain uses TRBV3-1 with TRBJ2-1, with 14 bases matching TRBD2. The V and J ends lost 5 bases and 9 bases, in that order; junction bases with no gene match: 9. Germline V lookup: CDR1 LGHDT, CDR2 YNNKEL (reference sequence). This CDR3 has 16 amino acids. As DNA, the CDR3 is TGTGCCAGCAGCTCGGGACTAGCGGGGGTAGGATCTGAGCAGTTCTTC. Translating it yields CASSSGLAGVGSEQFF.

At least ten counts were recorded for this clonotype. The chain links TRBV28 to TRBJ2-7; D remains ambiguous. Germline V gene sequence: CDR1 MDHEN, CDR2 SYDVKM. Trimming removed 5 bases at V and 7 bases at J, with 6 bases between. This CDR3 contains 10 residues. Here the CDR3 reads CASSNWEQYF. The CDR3 DNA reads TGTGCCAGCAGTAATTGGGAGCAGTACTTC.

This clonotype was observed a few times. The CDR3 nucleotides read TGCGCCAGCGCCAGCCAGCAAGAGACCCAGTACTTC. It yields the protein CASASQQETQYF. The chain couples TRBV5-1 to TRBJ2-5; D ambiguous. The germline CDR1 and CDR2 sequences are SGHRS and YFSETQ. The CDR3 covers 12 residues. Trimming stripped 7 bases from V and 2 bases from J, with 9 bases between.

In this sample, this clonotype turned up a few times. J is TRBJ2-2 and V is TRBV20-1; possible D gene TRBD1, 6 bases. The CDR3 spans 17 residues. Trimming stripped 1 base from V and 1 base from J, with 16 bases between. In germline, CDR1 is DFQATT, CDR2 SNEGSKA (reference sequence). CDR3 in amino acids: CSARGPGGSVNTGELFF. CDR3 nucleotide sequence: TGCAGTGCTAGAGGCCCTGGGGGCAGCGTGAACACCGGGGAGCTGTTTTTT.

This clonotype appeared many times. J is TRBJ2-5 and V is TRBV2; maybe TRBD1 (5 bases). The CDR3 totals 10 residues. The germline V and J ends were trimmed by 7 bases and 7 bases, with 7 bases remaining between them. Germline V lookup: CDR1 SNHLY, CDR2 FYNNEI. This chain's CDR3 is CASKTGTQYF. CDR3 bases: TGTGCCAGCAAAACAGGGACCCAGTACTTC.